This TCR beta chain is from a study of blood T cell repertoires in COVID-19. CDR1 is SGHTA, CDR2 FQGNSA, per germline. The CDR3 length is 15 residues. Trimming removed 3 bases from V and 4 bases from J, with 13 bases in between. Per the authors' pipeline: For nucleated cells, counts were estimated from reference gene primer amplification. Only in-frame clones appear in the TCRdb table, and some are missing; sequencing was by immunoSEQ multiplex PCR. That table furnishes V, J and clone size, whereas the DNA furnished D and trimming. The sample carries roughly 70,000 clones, roughly 91% recorded once. The V and J genes are TRBV7-2 and TRBJ1-5, with D maybe TRBD1 (5 bases). The sample comprised peripheral blood. This clonotype was obtained from a man in his 60s with acute or convalescent COVID-19. CDR3 sequence: CASSFRGRENQPQHF. The CDR3 bases are TGTGCCAGCAGCTTCCGGGGGAGGGAGAATCAGCCCCAGCATTTT.